This passage covers 32 T cell receptor beta chains from one sample sequenced in a study of graft-versus-host responses after intestinal transplantation. Method: immunoSEQ multiplex PCR; TCRdb's copy keeps in-frame clones and lacks some. This table has 80,000 or so clones, about 90% appearing once. The sample was PBMCs, taken 98 days after intestinal transplantation. These receptors all stem from a human patient who received an intestinal transplant, so some T cells may come from the graft donor.

This clone occurred a few times. This chain connects TRBV6-1 to TRBJ2-5; 8 bases fit TRBD2. Germline loops: CDR1 MNHNS, CDR2 SASEGT. The V and J ends lost 3 bases and 5 bases, in that order; junction bases with no gene match: 5. The CDR3 loop spans 14 amino acids. CDR3 amino acids: CASSEGLEWETQYF. The CDR3 DNA sequence: TGTGCCAGCAGTGAGGGACTAGAATGGGAGACCCAGTACTTC.

In nucleotides, the CDR3 is TGTGCCAGCAGCTTAGGGTTTGTAGCGGGGGGGCGCGAGAGCTCCTACAATGAGCAGTTCTTC. Its translation: CASSLGFVAGGRESSYNEQFF. The chain uses TRBV7-6 and TRBJ2-1; 11 bases align to TRBD2. Germline loops: CDR1 SGHVS, CDR2 FNYEAQ. The CDR3 spans 21 residues. V trimming: 1 base; J trimming: 0 bases; junction bases outside the gene matches: 14.

The chain has TRBV4-2 and TRBJ2-1, with 9 bases lining up with TRBD1. Germline trimming cut 3 bases from V and 6 bases from J; bases unmatched to any gene: 6. Germline V gene lookup returns CDR1 LGHNA and CDR2 YNFKEQ. The CDR3 is 15 residues long. Here the CDR3 DNA reads TGTGCCAGCAGCCAGGAGGAGGGACAGGGCAATGAGCAGTTCTTC. Translation: CASSQEEGQGNEQFF.

The J gene is TRBJ2-1, the V gene TRBV7-3; 9 bases map to TRBD2. Germline CDR1 is SGHTA and CDR2 is FQGTGA. The V and J ends lost 5 bases and 3 bases, in that order; junction bases with no gene match: 5. The CDR3 sequence is 15 residues long. The CDR3 spells CASSLAGSDYNEQFF. In DNA form, the CDR3 reads TGTGCCAGCAGCCTAGCGGGGAGCGACTACAATGAGCAGTTCTTC. Drawing the rest from reference TRBV7-3 and TRBJ2-1, the complete variable domain is GAGVSQTPSNKVTEKGKYVELRCDPISGHTALYWYRQSLGQGPEFLIYFQGTGAADDSGLPNDRFFAVRPEGSVSTLKIQRTERGDSAVYLCASSLAGSDYNEQFFGPGTRLTVL.

This clone was observed a handful of times. V usage is TRBV7-3 and J usage is TRBJ2-1, with D maybe TRBD1 (6 bases). Germline V CDR1 and CDR2: SGHTA, FQGTGA. CDR3 length: 11 amino acids. The V and J ends lost 4 bases and 8 bases respectively, with 6 bases between them. The CDR3, as DNA: TGTGCCAGCAGCTCAGGGGATGAGCAGTTCTTC. It yields the protein CASSSGDEQFF.

The CDR3 spells CASSQWAQGARTGELFF. The CDR3 nucleotides are TGTGCCAGCAGCCAATGGGCACAGGGGGCGCGCACCGGGGAGCTGTTTTTT. V gene TRBV7-3 combines with J gene TRBJ2-2; TRBD1 matches at 9 bases. This CDR3 region has 17 residues. In germline, CDR1 is SGHTA, CDR2 FQGTGA. The V and J ends lost 5 bases and 4 bases, in that order; junction bases with no gene match: 11.

This chain connects TRBV6-1 to TRBJ2-1; D not certain. The length of the CDR3 is 13 residues. The V end lost 6 bases, the J end lost 8 bases, and 14 bases lay between the germline ends. Germline V gene data show CDR1 as MNHNS and CDR2 as SASEGT. The CDR3 region has the DNA TGTGCCAGCAGAGGTCCGATCGGCGATGAGCAGTTCTTC. It is translated as CASRGPIGDEQFF.

This sequence joins TRBV23-1 and TRBJ1-5; D call uncertain. TRBV23-1 is filed as an ORF, its function uncertain. The CDR3 has 17 residues. Trimming took 4 bases from V and 2 from J, leaving 18 bases between them. The CDR3 here is CASSLPEDPRGNQPQHF. CDR3 DNA: TGCGCCAGCAGTCTCCCCGAGGACCCACGGGGCAATCAGCCCCAGCATTTT.

CDR3 residues: CASSDKRGSNQPQHF. The CDR3 nucleotides are TGTGCCAGCAGTGATAAGCGGGGGAGCAATCAGCCCCAGCATTTT. The chain links TRBV6-1 to TRBJ1-5; D might be TRBD1 (5 bases). Germline lookup yields CDR1 MNHNS and CDR2 SASEGT. The V end lost 3 bases, the J end lost 1 base, and 10 bases lay between the germline ends. This CDR3 is 15 amino acids long.

This chain connects TRBV13 to TRBJ2-3, with 11 bases identical to TRBD1. The CDR3 extends over 17 amino acids. Trimming at V came to 5 bases and at J to 4 bases, leaving 11 bases not matched to a gene. The V gene's germline CDR1 is PRHDT and CDR2 FYEKMQ (reference sequence). CDR3 loop: CASSLRGTGGIADTQYF. In DNA form, the CDR3 reads TGTGCCAGCAGCCTCCGAGGGACAGGGGGTATTGCAGATACGCAGTATTTT.

The chain is built from TRBV10-2 and TRBJ2-2; 12 bases map to TRBD2. In germline, CDR1 is WSHSY, CDR2 SAAADI. This CDR3 spans 16 amino acids. J lost 6 bases, V lost 4 bases, and 6 bases had no gene match. The CDR3 DNA follows: TGCGCCAGCAGTGGGACTAGCGGGACTCCCGCCGGGGAGCTGTTTTTT. Its protein is CASSGTSGTPAGELFF.

The chain joins TRBV6-5 to TRBJ2-3; D is ambiguous. The CDR3 extends over 13 amino acids. CDR1 is MNHEY, CDR2 SVGAGI, per germline. V gave up 4 bases and J gave up 6 bases, with 11 bases separating them. CDR3 amino acids: CASSSTFYDTQYF. The CDR3 bases are TGTGCCAGCAGTTCCACTTTTTACGATACGCAGTATTTT.

The chain uses TRBV4-1 and TRBJ2-4, with D perhaps given as TRBD1 or TRBD2 (5 bases each). This CDR3 contains 15 residues. V was shortened by 1 base and J by 0 bases, with 7 bases between the two germline ends. The germline V gene has CDR1 MGHRA and CDR2 YSYEKL. CDR3 loop: CASSQVGVAKNIQYF. As DNA, the CDR3 is TGCGCCAGCAGCCAAGTGGGGGTAGCCAAAAACATTCAGTACTTC.

V is TRBV4-1 and J is TRBJ2-5; 13 nucleotides line up with TRBD2. The germline CDR1 and CDR2 sequences are MGHRA and YSYEKL. The CDR3 consists of 16 residues. V shed 8 bases and J 2 bases; nucleotides not matched to a gene: 8. CDR3 nucleotides: TGCGCCAGCGGACTAGCGGGAGTAGGGGAACAAGAGACCCAGTACTTC. This encodes CASGLAGVGEQETQYF.

The chain joins TRBV5-1 to TRBJ2-5; 9 bases are shared with TRBD1. CDR1 and CDR2 from the germline V gene are SGHRS and YFSETQ. The CDR3 runs 16 residues. Losses at the gene ends were 3 bases for V and 5 bases for J; bases not matched to a gene: 11. CDR3 in amino acids: CASSSLTGGQGETQYF. Here the CDR3 DNA reads TGCGCCAGCAGCTCTTTAACAGGGGGCCAAGGGGAGACCCAGTACTTC.

This clone was seen just once. The chain recombines TRBV4-1 with TRBJ1-1; 7 nucleotides match TRBD1. Losses at the gene ends were 6 bases for V and 2 bases for J; bases not matched to a gene: 9. Germline V CDR1 and CDR2: MGHRA, YSYEKL. CDR3 length: 15 amino acids. The CDR3 reads CASREGALRNTEAFF. CDR3 nucleotide sequence: TGCGCCAGCAGGGAGGGGGCGCTTAGAAACACTGAAGCTTTCTTT.

The J gene is TRBJ1-5, the V gene TRBV19, with D possibly TRBD1 on 5 matching bases. This CDR3 contains 14 residues. Trimming stripped 6 bases from V and 0 bases from J, with 9 bases between. Germline V gene lookup returns CDR1 LNHDA and CDR2 SQIVND (reference sequence). CDR3 region: CASRGRGSNQPQHF. DNA for the CDR3: TGTGCCAGTAGGGGACGGGGTAGCAATCAGCCCCAGCATTTT. Full variable domain (outside the CDR3, taken from reference TRBV19 and TRBJ1-5): DGGITQSPKYLFRKEGQNVTLSCEQNLNHDAMYWYRQDPGQGLRLIYYSQIVNDFQKGDIAEGYSVSREKKESFPLTVTSAQKNPTAFYLCASRGRGSNQPQHFGDGTRLSIL.

CDR3 residues: CASSIDRGLAGEGYIQYF. The CDR3 coding sequence is TGTGCCAGTAGTATAGATCGGGGACTAGCGGGAGAGGGTTACATTCAGTACTTC. The V call is TRBV19, the J call TRBJ2-4; 14 bases fit TRBD2. V shed 0 bases and J 8 bases; nucleotides not matched to a gene: 9. The CDR3 has 18 amino acids. Germline V gene sequence: CDR1 LNHDA, CDR2 SQIVND (reference sequence).

This chain uses TRBV7-3 with TRBJ1-2; TRBD1 agrees at 8 bases. Trimming removed 4 bases from V and 4 bases from J; junction bases left unmatched: 11. This CDR3 is built from 16 residues. Germline CDR1 is SGHTA and CDR2 is FQGTGA. Here the CDR3 reads CASSWNHRGYVYGYTF. The DNA for the CDR3 is TGTGCCAGCAGCTGGAATCACAGGGGGTACGTCTATGGCTACACCTTC.

The rearrangement joins TRBV6-1 to TRBJ2-1; 7 bases are shared with TRBD1. CDR1 and CDR2 from the germline V gene are MNHNS and SASEGT. The CDR3 sequence is 12 residues long. The V gene end was trimmed by 6 bases and the J gene end by 10 bases; junction bases not matched to a gene: 6. The CDR3 nucleotides read TGTGCCAGCAGCCGACAGGGTAGGGAGCAGTTCTTC. Protein: CASSRQGREQFF.

The J gene is TRBJ2-7, the V gene TRBV14, with TRBD2 as a possible D gene (5 bases). V was shortened by 1 base and J by 0 bases, with 7 bases between the two germline ends. Germline CDR1 SGHDN, CDR2 FVKESK. The length of the CDR3 is 14 residues. As DNA, the CDR3 is TGTGCCAGCAGCCAAGGAGGGAACTCCTACGAGCAGTACTTC. Translating it yields CASSQGGNSYEQYF.

The V call is TRBV5-6, the J call TRBJ2-3; TRBD1 aligns across 7 bases. The length of the CDR3 is 13 residues. The V gene's germline CDR1 is SGHDT and CDR2 YYEEEE. The V gene end was trimmed by 1 base and the J gene end by 4 bases; junction bases not matched to a gene: 0. The CDR3, as DNA: TGTGCCAGCAGCTTGAGGGGGCCAGATACGCAGTATTTT. Protein product: CASSLRGPDTQYF.

This clone was counted a single time. V is TRBV7-3 and J is TRBJ2-3; a possible D gene is TRBD2 (6 bases). This CDR3 spans 15 amino acids. The V end was cut by 1 base, the J end by 6 bases, with 14 bases between. CDR1 and CDR2 (germline): SGHTA, FQGTGA. The CDR3 reads CASSLMGRGLDTQYF. The CDR3 nucleotides read TGTGCCAGCAGCTTAATGGGGCGGGGTTTGGATACGCAGTATTTT. The whole variable domain, filled in from reference TRBV7-3 and TRBJ2-3, reads GAGVSQTPSNKVTEKGKYVELRCDPISGHTALYWYRQSLGQGPEFLIYFQGTGAADDSGLPNDRFFAVRPEGSVSTLKIQRTERGDSAVYLCASSLMGRGLDTQYFGPGTRLTVL.

V gene TRBV28 combines with J gene TRBJ2-7, with 13 bases fitting TRBD2. The V gene's germline CDR1 is MDHEN and CDR2 SYDVKM. V gave up 5 bases and J gave up 5 bases; unmatched junction bases: 9. The CDR3 covers 16 residues. CDR3 loop: CASSPTSGRALNEQYF. The CDR3 nucleotides read TGTGCCAGCAGTCCAACTAGCGGGAGGGCTCTCAACGAGCAGTACTTC.

The chain links TRBV6-5 to TRBJ2-2; 7 nucleotides line up with TRBD2. Looked up from germline, CDR1 is MNHEY and CDR2 is SVGAGI. The CDR3 contains 14 residues. The J segment lost 2 bases and the V segment lost 8 bases, leaving 5 bases of the junction unmatched. The CDR3 loop is CASGLADNTGELFF. In DNA, the CDR3 is TGTGCCAGCGGCCTAGCGGACAACACCGGGGAGCTGTTTTTT.

The gene calls are TRBV5-6 and TRBJ2-5; D gene unclear. The CDR3 spans 14 residues. Germline CDR1 reads SGHDT; CDR2 reads YYEEEE. Trimming removed 0 bases at V and 3 bases at J, with 9 bases between. This CDR3 is CASSLDRIEETQYF. CDR3 bases: TGTGCCAGCAGCTTGGACCGGATCGAAGAGACCCAGTACTTC.

The chain links TRBV15 to TRBJ2-3, with unresolved D. This CDR3 region has 16 residues. Germline values: CDR1 LNHNV, CDR2 YYDKDF (reference sequence). V was pared by 0 bases and J by 3 bases, with 13 bases between. The CDR3 loop reads CATSRDYTGLTDTQYF. The CDR3 nucleotides read TGTGCCACCAGCAGAGATTATACGGGTTTAACAGATACGCAGTATTTT.

The chain links TRBV21-1 to TRBJ2-7; the DNA was not compared with TRBD2, the D call given in the table. TRBV21-1 counts as a pseudogene. This CDR3 is 15 amino acids long. The CDR3 spells CASSKGGVPLYEQYF. The CDR3 DNA reads TGTGCCAGCAGCAAAGGGGGAGTCCCCCTCTACGAGCAGTACTTC.

The gene calls are TRBV28 and TRBJ2-3, with TRBD2 matching 13 bases. The germline gives CDR1 MDHEN, CDR2 SYDVKM. The CDR3 spans 16 residues. The V segment lost 5 bases and the J segment 2 bases; nucleotides outside the gene matches: 4. The CDR3 DNA sequence: TGTGCCAGCAGTCCGGGACTAGCGGGGTTCACAGATACGCAGTATTTT. Translating gives CASSPGLAGFTDTQYF.

This clone was seen a handful of times. Other DNA sequences of this sample code for an identical CDR3. The rearrangement uses TRBV6-4 and TRBJ2-1; 8 bases match TRBD2. CDR3 size: 13 residues. The trim removed 4 bases at V and 6 bases at J, leaving 2 bases unmatched. Germline lookup yields CDR1 MRHNA and CDR2 SNTAGT. CDR3 DNA: TGTGCCAGCAGTGCCGGGACTAGCAATGAGCAGTTCTTC. This translates into CASSAGTSNEQFF.

V usage is TRBV9 and J usage is TRBJ1-1, with TRBD1 matching 9 bases. CDR3 length equals 16 residues. Germline V lookup: CDR1 SGDLS, CDR2 YYNGEE. V gave up 0 bases and J gave up 1 base; unmatched junction bases: 4. In nucleotides, the CDR3 is TGTGCCAGCAGCGTAGGGACAGGGGTATCGAACACTGAAGCTTTCTTT. Its protein product is CASSVGTGVSNTEAFF.

The chain carries TRBV6-1 and TRBJ2-7, with TRBD2 matching 9 bases. The CDR3 consists of 15 residues. The germline gives CDR1 MNHNS, CDR2 SASEGT. V shed 5 bases, J shed 2 bases, and the junction held 7 bases outside the gene matches. The CDR3, as DNA: TGTGCCAGCAGTCCCTTAGCGGGAGATGCCTACGAGCAGTACTTC. It encodes CASSPLAGDAYEQYF.